One sample yielded the 10 T cell receptor beta chains listed below, sequenced in a study of blood T cell repertoires in COVID-19. Clones were read by immunoSEQ multiplex PCR, and TCRdb kept only the in-frame ones, dropping some. The repertoire holds over 90,000 clones, with 84% as singletons. Sequences were obtained from peripheral blood. The source of these receptors is a human donor in a cohort sampled during active or convalescent COVID-19.

This clone was observed a handful of times. This chain uses TRBV14 with TRBJ1-2; TRBD1 is a possible D gene (6 bases). Germline V gene lookup returns CDR1 SGHDN and CDR2 FVKESK. V was cut by 2 bases and J by 10 bases, with 14 bases left in between. This CDR3 is 13 amino acids long. The CDR3 here is CASSQSRDTVYTF. The CDR3 DNA reads as TGTGCCAGCAGCCAATCACGGGACACCGTCTACACCTTC.

The rearrangement links TRBV10-3 to TRBJ1-3, with D possibly TRBD1 on 6 matching bases. The CDR3 length is 15 residues. V gave up 3 bases and J gave up 1 base, with 10 bases separating them. Germline V gene sequence: CDR1 ENHRY, CDR2 SYGVKD. CDR3 in DNA: TGTGCCATCAGTGACCTACAGGGTTCTGGAAACACCATATATTTT. Translation gives CAISDLQGSGNTIYF.

The chain carries TRBV5-1 and TRBJ1-2, with D possibly matching TRBD1 (5 bases). This CDR3 comprises 14 residues. The V gene's germline CDR1 is SGHRS and CDR2 YFSETQ. V shed 1 base and J shed 7 bases, with 14 bases lying between them. In DNA form, the CDR3 reads TGCGCCAGCAGCTTGAAAACGACAGTACGTGGCTACACCTTC. Encoded protein: CASSLKTTVRGYTF.

This chain uses TRBV19 with TRBJ2-5, with TRBD2 matching 7 bases. CDR3 length equals 15 residues. Germline V lookup: CDR1 LNHDA, CDR2 SQIVND (reference sequence). With V trimmed by 3 bases and J by 1 base, 5 bases remained unmatched. The CDR3 DNA reads as TGTGCCAGTAGTATTGGGGGGGACCCCCAAGAGACCCAGTACTTC. It specifies CASSIGGDPQETQYF.

This chain joins TRBV5-1 and TRBJ1-4, with D perhaps TRBD1 (6 bases). This CDR3 region has 15 residues. Germline V CDR1 and CDR2: SGHRS, YFSETQ. With 0 bases removed from V and 7 bases from J, the gap between germline ends came to 13 bases. Written as DNA, the CDR3 is TGCGCCAGCAGCTTGGCCTCAGGGGAAGGTGAAAAACTGTTTTTT. Encoded protein: CASSLASGEGEKLFF.

The sample holds one count of this clone. This chain connects TRBV2 to TRBJ1-2, with 8 nucleotides matching TRBD1. V shed 6 bases and J 8 bases; nucleotides not matched to a gene: 8. Germline lookup yields CDR1 SNHLY and CDR2 FYNNEI. This CDR3 has 13 residues. The CDR3 here is CASRGQGMSGYTF. CDR3 DNA: TGTGCCAGCAGAGGACAGGGTATGTCCGGCTACACCTTC.

This clone was recorded a few times. As DNA, the CDR3 is TGTGCCAGTTCTCTGGGGCGGGACAGGAGGATTAACTATGGCTACACCTTC. Amino acid sequence: CASSLGRDRRINYGYTF. The chain carries TRBV19 and TRBJ1-2; 8 bases align to TRBD1. Germline loops: CDR1 LNHDA, CDR2 SQIVND (reference sequence). The J segment lost 1 base and the V segment lost 8 bases, leaving 15 bases of the junction unmatched. The CDR3 has 17 amino acids.

J is TRBJ1-2 and V is TRBV6-2 or TRBV6-3, with 9 bases matching TRBD1. The J segment lost 1 base and the V segment lost 6 bases, leaving 12 bases of the junction unmatched. The germline gives CDR1 MNHEY, CDR2 SVGEGT. The CDR3 length is 17 residues. DNA of the CDR3: TGTGCCAGCAGCCCGGGACAGGGACTTTTTTTTAACTATGGCTACACCTTC. Protein: CASSPGQGLFFNYGYTF.

This clone was detected many times. The chain joins TRBV30 to TRBJ2-2, with a weak D call TRBD2 (6 bases). CDR3 length equals 15 residues. Trimming pared 3 bases from V and 1 base from J, leaving 12 bases between. Germline CDR1 reads GTSNPN; CDR2 reads SVGIG (reference sequence). The CDR3 sequence: CAWSWGLMNTGELFF. The CDR3 bases are TGTGCCTGGAGCTGGGGACTTATGAACACCGGGGAGCTGTTTTTT.

CDR3 residues: CASSWTGGGNQPQHF. Here the CDR3 DNA reads TGTGCCAGTTCCTGGACAGGGGGAGGAAATCAGCCCCAGCATTTT. The chain employs TRBV19 and TRBJ1-5; 10 bases fit TRBD1. CDR1 is LNHDA, CDR2 SQIVND, per germline (reference sequence). The CDR3 has 15 amino acids. V trimming: 8 bases; J trimming: 4 bases; junction bases outside the gene matches: 8.